A single sample gave rise to the 22 T cell receptor beta chains below, sequenced in a study of shared clonotypes between healthy human individuals. Profiling relied on immunoSEQ multiplex PCR, and the TCRdb table lists in-frame clones only, not all of them. The sample consists of about 2.1 million clones, around 93% of them appearing once. Naive CD8 cells comprised CD45RO-negative, CCR7-positively selected cells, excluding terminally differentiated effector memory CD45RA+ cells. Sequences were obtained from naive CD8+ T cells from PBMCs. These receptors all come from a man between 18 and 29 years old in good health. Some clones in this sample may be carry-over from other donors' samples.

CDR3 amino acids: CASSLVPGYEQYF. CDR3 nucleotides: TGTGCCAGCAGCTTAGTCCCAGGCTACGAGCAGTACTTC. This chain connects TRBV11-2 to TRBJ2-7; D not resolved. This CDR3 is built from 13 residues. The V and J ends lost 1 base and 3 bases respectively, with 7 bases between them. From germline, CDR1 is SGHAT and CDR2 FQNNGV.

The gene calls are TRBV6-1 and TRBJ2-7; 9 bases are a match to TRBD1. The germline V gene has CDR1 MNHNS and CDR2 SASEGT. CDR3 length: 15 amino acids. After removal of 2 bases from V and 3 bases from J, the junction contained 5 bases not matched to a gene. The CDR3: CASSERDRESYEQYF. The CDR3 region has the DNA TGTGCCAGCAGTGAACGGGACAGGGAGAGCTACGAGCAGTACTTC.

The chain combines TRBV29-1 with TRBJ2-1, with D perhaps matching TRBD2 (6 bases). The germline CDR1 and CDR2 sequences are SQVTM and ANQGSEA. The CDR3 length is 14 residues. The V gene lost 0 bases and the J gene lost 4 bases, with 10 bases spanning the gap. The CDR3 loop is CSVEEGGAYNEQFF. The CDR3 DNA reads TGCAGCGTTGAAGAAGGCGGGGCTTACAATGAGCAGTTCTTC.

The chain recombines TRBV6-1 with TRBJ1-3; possibly TRBD1 for D (5 bases). The CDR3 is 14 residues long. The V end was cut by 2 bases, the J end by 3 bases, with 8 bases between. Germline CDR1 is MNHNS and CDR2 is SASEGT. The CDR3 region is CASSELGGGNTIYF. In DNA form, the CDR3 reads TGTGCCAGCAGTGAACTCGGGGGTGGAAACACCATATATTTT.

The chain couples TRBV28 to TRBJ1-4; TRBD1 matches at 7 bases. The V segment lost 1 base and the J segment 3 bases; nucleotides outside the gene matches: 5. The CDR3 covers 16 residues. Germline CDR1 is MDHEN and CDR2 is SYDVKM. CDR3 nucleotides: TGTGCCAGCAGTTTATACGGAACAGGGGCTAATGAAAAACTGTTTTTT. Protein: CASSLYGTGANEKLFF.

V is TRBV4-3 and J is TRBJ2-1; D might be TRBD2 (6 bases). Trimming removed 1 base at V and 3 bases at J, with 22 bases between. CDR3 length: 19 amino acids. The germline CDR1 and CDR2 sequences are LGHNA and YSLEER. The CDR3 DNA is TGCGCCAGCAGCCAAGCCATCCCGGTCGAAGCGGGCCGCTACAATGAGCAGTTCTTC. Encoded protein: CASSQAIPVEAGRYNEQFF.

The chain employs TRBV10-3 and TRBJ2-7; 11 nucleotides agree with TRBD2. This CDR3 spans 15 amino acids. Germline CDR1 and CDR2: ENHRY and SYGVKD. V shed 6 bases and J 6 bases; nucleotides not matched to a gene: 10. CDR3 coding DNA: TGTGCCATCAGCAGAGTAGCGGGAGGGCCTGGCGAGCAGTACTTC. It encodes CAISRVAGGPGEQYF.

The sample holds one count of this clone. The rearrangement uses TRBV7-9 and TRBJ2-1; a possible D gene is TRBD2 (5 bases). Germline lookup yields CDR1 SEHNR and CDR2 FQNEAQ (reference sequence). Trimming pared 4 bases from V and 0 bases from J, leaving 13 bases between. The CDR3 spans 16 residues. This CDR3 reads CASSSSRESSYNEQFF. The CDR3, as DNA: TGTGCCAGCAGCTCCTCTAGGGAGAGCTCCTACAATGAGCAGTTCTTC.

The V and J genes are TRBV19 and TRBJ1-1; no reliable D call. CDR1 and CDR2 from the germline V gene are LNHDA and SQIVND (reference sequence). Trimming took 2 bases from V and 0 from J, leaving 7 bases between them. This CDR3 is 14 amino acids long. CDR3 nucleotides: TGTGCCAGTAGTATAACCCTCTTGAACACTGAAGCTTTCTTT. Residues: CASSITLLNTEAFF.

The chain is built from TRBV30 and TRBJ2-7; D remains ambiguous. Germline CDR1 is GTSNPN and CDR2 is SVGIG (reference sequence). The V gene lost 0 bases and the J gene lost 1 base, with 10 bases spanning the gap. The CDR3 is 14 amino acids. Here the CDR3 reads CAWSVPVRSYEQYF. CDR3 sequence (DNA): TGTGCCTGGAGTGTACCTGTGAGATCCTACGAGCAGTACTTC.

The V and J genes are TRBV10-3 and TRBJ2-3; possible D gene TRBD2, 6 bases. CDR3 length: 15 residues. From germline, CDR1 is ENHRY and CDR2 SYGVKD. V was cut by 5 bases and J by 2 bases, with 14 bases left in between. The CDR3 loop reads CAISFSGSDTDTQYF. CDR3 in DNA: TGTGCCATCAGTTTTAGCGGCTCCGACACAGATACGCAGTATTTT.

The chain has TRBV5-5 and TRBJ2-1; tentative D call: TRBD2 (5 bases). The germline V gene has CDR1 SGHKS and CDR2 YYEKEE (reference sequence). V was trimmed by 1 base and J by 9 bases, leaving 8 bases between them. This CDR3 has 12 amino acids. The CDR3 is CASSLRGGEQFF. CDR3 nucleotide sequence: TGTGCCAGCAGCTTGCGGGGTGGTGAGCAGTTCTTC.

The chain is built from TRBV7-9 and TRBJ2-7; D gene ambiguous. The CDR3 has 15 amino acids. Trimming cost V 5 bases and J 6 bases, with 20 bases left between them. Germline V gene data show CDR1 as SEHNR and CDR2 as FQNEAQ (reference sequence). CDR3: CASSPPPDLQREQYF. CDR3 bases: TGTGCCAGCAGCCCACCCCCGGACCTCCAGCGCGAGCAGTACTTC. The whole variable domain, filled in from reference TRBV7-9 and TRBJ2-7, reads DTGVSQNPRHKITKRGQNVTFRCDPISEHNRLYWYRQTLGQGPEFLTYFQNEAQLEKSRLLSDRFSAERPKGSFSTLEIQRTEQGDSAMYLCASSPPPDLQREQYFGPGTRLTVT.

This chain uses TRBV5-1 with TRBJ2-7, with D perhaps being TRBD1 or TRBD2 (5 bases each). CDR3 length equals 13 residues. With 4 bases removed from V and 5 bases from J, the gap between germline ends came to 13 bases. CDR1 is SGHRS and CDR2 is YFSETQ in the germline V gene. The CDR3: CASSPGTTDEQYF. The DNA of the CDR3 is TGCGCCAGCAGCCCTGGGACGACGGACGAGCAGTACTTC.

This clone appeared once. The gene calls are TRBV6-6 and TRBJ2-1; 11 bases line up with TRBD1. The CDR3 has 16 amino acids. CDR1 is MNHNY, CDR2 SVGAGI, per germline (reference sequence). V shed 2 bases, J shed 6 bases, and the junction held 6 bases outside the gene matches. CDR3 protein: CASSYPGQGAGNEQFF. CDR3 bases: TGTGCCAGCAGTTACCCCGGACAGGGGGCGGGCAATGAGCAGTTCTTC.

This rearrangement joins TRBV5-6 to TRBJ2-3; D ambiguous. V was shortened by 4 bases and J by 0 bases, with 6 bases between the two germline ends. This CDR3 has 13 residues. Germline CDR1 and CDR2: SGHDT and YYEEEE. CDR3 residues: CASSLTSTDTQYF. CDR3 coding DNA: TGTGCCAGCAGCCTAACGAGCACAGATACGCAGTATTTT.

CDR3 sequence reads: CASSMSGDLYGYTF. CDR3 nucleotide sequence: TGTGCCAGTAGTATGAGTGGGGATCTCTATGGCTACACCTTC. The rearrangement links TRBV19 to TRBJ1-2; no clear D. CDR3 size: 14 residues. With 3 bases removed from V and 4 bases from J, the gap between germline ends came to 12 bases. The germline gives CDR1 LNHDA, CDR2 SQIVND (reference sequence). The full variable domain, with the rest looked up from reference TRBV19 and TRBJ1-2, is DGGITQSPKYLFRKEGQNVTLSCEQNLNHDAMYWYRQDPGQGLRLIYYSQIVNDFQKGDIAEGYSVSREKKESFPLTVTSAQKNPTAFYLCASSMSGDLYGYTFGSGTRLTVV.

V is TRBV5-4 and J is TRBJ2-7, with 10 positions matching TRBD1. CDR1 is SGHNT and CDR2 is YYREEE in the germline V gene (reference sequence). The CDR3 has 14 amino acids. V trimming: 4 bases; J trimming: 3 bases; junction bases outside the gene matches: 4. CDR3 nucleotides: TGTGCCAGCAGCCAACGGACAGGGGGCTACGAGCAGTACTTC. Its translation: CASSQRTGGYEQYF. Full variable domain (rest looked up from reference TRBV5-4 and TRBJ2-7): ETGVTQSPTHLIKTRGQQVTLRCSSQSGHNTVSWYQQALGQGPQFIFQYYREEENGRGNFPPRFSGLQFPNYSSELNVNALELDDSALYLCASSQRTGGYEQYFGPGTRLTVT.

CDR3 nucleotide sequence: TGTGCCAGCAGCCACCCGGGACTAGCGGACACAGATACGCAGTATTTT. This codes for CASSHPGLADTDTQYF. The rearrangement links TRBV7-2 to TRBJ2-3; TRBD2 matches at 11 bases. Germline V CDR1 and CDR2: SGHTA, FQGNSA. CDR3 length: 16 amino acids. The trim removed 5 bases at V and 2 bases at J, leaving 6 bases unmatched.

The chain joins TRBV9 to TRBJ2-7; TRBD2 matches at 8 bases. V lost 4 bases and J lost 3; bases outside the gene matches: 15. Germline assignment: CDR1 SGDLS and CDR2 YYNGEE. The CDR3 spans 17 residues. The CDR3 DNA reads as TGTGCCAGCAGCCCTGGCCCCAGTGCGGGAGGTAGCTACGAGCAGTACTTC. It codes for CASSPGPSAGGSYEQYF.

This clone occurred once. The chain carries TRBV28 and TRBJ2-5, with a possible D match to TRBD1 (5 bases). Germline V lookup: CDR1 MDHEN, CDR2 SYDVKM. CDR3 length: 15 residues. The germline V and J ends were trimmed by 4 bases and 2 bases, with 14 bases remaining between them. The CDR3 sequence is CASSSPPTAQETQYF. Written as DNA, the CDR3 is TGTGCCAGCAGTTCCCCGCCGACAGCGCAAGAGACCCAGTACTTC.

The chain is built from TRBV28 and TRBJ2-7, with 7 bases lining up with TRBD2. V lost 8 bases to trimming and J lost 1 base; unmatched junction nucleotides: 5. This CDR3 comprises 13 residues. Germline CDR1 is MDHEN and CDR2 is SYDVKM. This CDR3 is CASGRRESYEQYF. In nucleotides, the CDR3 is TGTGCCAGCGGTCGGCGGGAGTCCTACGAGCAGTACTTC. The whole variable domain, remainder taken from reference TRBV28 and TRBJ2-7, is DVKVTQSSRYLVKRTGEKVFLECVQDMDHENMFWYRQDPGLGLRLIYFSYDVKMKEKGDIPEGYSVSREKKERFSLILESASTNQTSMYLCASGRRESYEQYFGPGTRLTVT.